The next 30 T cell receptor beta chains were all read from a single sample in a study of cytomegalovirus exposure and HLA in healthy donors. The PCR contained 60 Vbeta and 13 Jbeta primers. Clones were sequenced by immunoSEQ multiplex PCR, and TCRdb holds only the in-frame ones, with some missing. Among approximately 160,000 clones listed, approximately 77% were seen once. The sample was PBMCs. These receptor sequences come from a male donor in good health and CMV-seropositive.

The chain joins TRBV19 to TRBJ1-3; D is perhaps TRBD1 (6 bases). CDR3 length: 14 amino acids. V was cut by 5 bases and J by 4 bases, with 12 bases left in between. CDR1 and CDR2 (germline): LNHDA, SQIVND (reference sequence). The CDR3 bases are TGTGCCAGTAGTTTCGCCGGGACAGGAAACACCATATATTTT. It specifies CASSFAGTGNTIYF. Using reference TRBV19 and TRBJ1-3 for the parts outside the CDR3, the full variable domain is DGGITQSPKYLFRKEGQNVTLSCEQNLNHDAMYWYRQDPGQGLRLIYYSQIVNDFQKGDIAEGYSVSREKKESFPLTVTSAQKNPTAFYLCASSFAGTGNTIYFGEGSWLTVV.

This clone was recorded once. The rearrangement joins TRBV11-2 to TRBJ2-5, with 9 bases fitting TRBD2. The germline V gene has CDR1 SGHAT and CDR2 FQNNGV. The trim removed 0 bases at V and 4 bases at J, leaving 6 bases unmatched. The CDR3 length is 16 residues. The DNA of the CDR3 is TGTGCCAGCAGCTTAGATCGGGGTAGCGGGGGAGAGACCCAGTACTTC. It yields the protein CASSLDRGSGGETQYF.

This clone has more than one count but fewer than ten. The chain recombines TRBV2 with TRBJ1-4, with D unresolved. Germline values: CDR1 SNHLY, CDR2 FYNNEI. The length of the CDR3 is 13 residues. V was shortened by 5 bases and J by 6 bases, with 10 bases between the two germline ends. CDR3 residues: CASSLGEDEKLFF. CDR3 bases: TGTGCCAGCAGTCTTGGGGAGGATGAAAAACTGTTTTTT.

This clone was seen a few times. The CDR3 loop reads CASSHRARASPLHF. The CDR3 DNA follows: TGTGCCAGCAGCCACAGGGCACGGGCTTCACCCCTCCACTTT. The rearrangement uses TRBV5-6 and TRBJ1-6, with D possibly being TRBD1 (6 bases). This CDR3 spans 14 amino acids. V lost 4 bases and J 9 bases, leaving 14 bases between the germline ends. The germline V gene has CDR1 SGHDT and CDR2 YYEEEE.

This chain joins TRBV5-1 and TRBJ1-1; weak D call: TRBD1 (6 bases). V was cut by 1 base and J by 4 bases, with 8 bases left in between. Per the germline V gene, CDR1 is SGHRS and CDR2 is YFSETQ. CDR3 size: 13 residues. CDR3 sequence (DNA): TGCGCCAGCAGCTTGACAGGGAGCACTGAAGCTTTCTTT. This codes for CASSLTGSTEAFF.

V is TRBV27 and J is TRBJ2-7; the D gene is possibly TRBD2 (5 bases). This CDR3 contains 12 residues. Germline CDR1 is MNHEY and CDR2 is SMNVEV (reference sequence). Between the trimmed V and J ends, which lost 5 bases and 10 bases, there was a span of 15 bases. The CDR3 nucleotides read TGTGCCAGCAGTCACTCACCCCCGGGACAGTACTTC. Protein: CASSHSPPGQYF.

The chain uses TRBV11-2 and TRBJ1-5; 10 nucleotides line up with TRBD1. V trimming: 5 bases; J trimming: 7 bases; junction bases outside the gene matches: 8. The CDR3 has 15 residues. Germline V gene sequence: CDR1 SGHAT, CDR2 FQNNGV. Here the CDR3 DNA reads TGTGCCAGCAGCCAGGGACAGGGGACCCGACAGCCCCAGCATTTT. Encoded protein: CASSQGQGTRQPQHF.

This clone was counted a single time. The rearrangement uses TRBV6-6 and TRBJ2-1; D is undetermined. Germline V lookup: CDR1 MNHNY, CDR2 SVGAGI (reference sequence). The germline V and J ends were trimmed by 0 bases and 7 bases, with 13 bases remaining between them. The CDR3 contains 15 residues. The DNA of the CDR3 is TGTGCCAGCAGTTACTCGAGGCAGCACTCAAATGAGCAGTTCTTC. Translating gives CASSYSRQHSNEQFF.

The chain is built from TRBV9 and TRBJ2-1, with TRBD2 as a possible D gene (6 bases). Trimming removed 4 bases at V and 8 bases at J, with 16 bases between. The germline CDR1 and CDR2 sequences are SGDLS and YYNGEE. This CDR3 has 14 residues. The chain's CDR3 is CASSPLGGSDEQFF. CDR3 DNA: TGTGCCAGCAGCCCTCTTGGGGGGTCCGATGAGCAGTTCTTC.

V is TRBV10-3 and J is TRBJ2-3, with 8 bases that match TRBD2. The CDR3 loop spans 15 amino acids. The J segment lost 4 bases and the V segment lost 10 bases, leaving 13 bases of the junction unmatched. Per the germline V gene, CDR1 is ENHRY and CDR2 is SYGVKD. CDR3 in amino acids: CATDTPGGPSDTQYF. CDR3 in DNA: TGTGCCACCGACACGCCGGGGGGGCCTTCAGATACGCAGTATTTT.

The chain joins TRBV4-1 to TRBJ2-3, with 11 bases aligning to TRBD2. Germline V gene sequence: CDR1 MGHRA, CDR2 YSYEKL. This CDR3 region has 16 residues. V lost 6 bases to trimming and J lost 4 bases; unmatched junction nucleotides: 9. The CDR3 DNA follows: TGCGCCAGCAGTCCCTCAACTAGCGGGGGTTCAGATACGCAGTATTTT. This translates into CASSPSTSGGSDTQYF.

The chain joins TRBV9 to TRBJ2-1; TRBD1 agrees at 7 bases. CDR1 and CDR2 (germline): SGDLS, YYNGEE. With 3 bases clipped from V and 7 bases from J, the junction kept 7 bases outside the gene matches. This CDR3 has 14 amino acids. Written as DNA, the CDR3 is TGTGCCAGCAGCGCCTGGACAGGTCAGAATGAGCAGTTCTTC. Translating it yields CASSAWTGQNEQFF.

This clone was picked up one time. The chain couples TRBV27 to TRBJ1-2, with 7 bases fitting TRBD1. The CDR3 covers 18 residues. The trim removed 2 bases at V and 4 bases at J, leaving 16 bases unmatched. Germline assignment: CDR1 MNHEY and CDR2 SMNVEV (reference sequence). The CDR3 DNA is TGTGCCAGCAGTTTAAAGGGGGCAGGGATGGGGGTGAGCTATGGCTACACCTTC. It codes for CASSLKGAGMGVSYGYTF.

CDR3 residues: CASSFGSPEAFF. CDR3 bases: TGTGCCAGCAGCTTCGGTAGTCCTGAAGCTTTCTTT. This sequence joins TRBV7-9 and TRBJ1-1; no firm D call. Germline CDR1 and CDR2: SEHNR and FQNEAQ (reference sequence). Trimming cost V 3 bases and J 6 bases, with 8 bases left between them. The CDR3 is 12 residues long.

This CDR3 reads CASSSTAGEETQYF. The CDR3, as DNA: TGCGCCAGCAGCAGCACTGCGGGGGAGGAGACCCAGTACTTC. This chain uses TRBV5-1 with TRBJ2-5, with 7 positions matching TRBD2. This CDR3 has 14 amino acids. CDR1 is SGHRS and CDR2 is YFSETQ in the germline V gene. Trimming took 4 bases from V and 5 from J; bases not matched to a gene: 8.

In nucleotides, the CDR3 is TGTGCCAGCAGTGAAATGGGGGGAAATCAGCCCCAGCATTTT. Its translation is CASSEMGGNQPQHF. This chain links TRBV25-1 with TRBJ1-5; D perhaps matches TRBD1 (5 bases). The CDR3 runs to 14 residues. Trimming removed 2 bases from V and 4 bases from J, with 9 bases in between. In germline, CDR1 is MGHDK, CDR2 SYGVNS.

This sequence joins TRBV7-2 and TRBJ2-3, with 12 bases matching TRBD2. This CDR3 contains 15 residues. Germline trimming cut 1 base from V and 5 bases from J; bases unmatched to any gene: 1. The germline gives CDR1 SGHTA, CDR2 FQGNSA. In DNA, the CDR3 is TGTGCCAGCAGCTTAGAACTAGCGGGGGGAGATACGCAGTATTTT. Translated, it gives CASSLELAGGDTQYF. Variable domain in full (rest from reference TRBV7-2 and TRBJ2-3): GAGVSQSPSNKVTEKGKDVELRCDPISGHTALYWYRQSLGQGLEFLIYFQGNSAPDKSGLPSDRFSAERTGGSVSTLTIQRTQQEDSAVYLCASSLELAGGDTQYFGPGTRLTVL.

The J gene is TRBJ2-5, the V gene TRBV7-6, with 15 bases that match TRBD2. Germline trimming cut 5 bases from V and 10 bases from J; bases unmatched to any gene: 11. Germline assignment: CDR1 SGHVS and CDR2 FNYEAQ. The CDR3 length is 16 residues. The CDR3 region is CASSPTGLAGGADQYF. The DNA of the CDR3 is TGTGCCAGCAGCCCAACCGGACTAGCGGGGGGGGCCGACCAGTACTTC.

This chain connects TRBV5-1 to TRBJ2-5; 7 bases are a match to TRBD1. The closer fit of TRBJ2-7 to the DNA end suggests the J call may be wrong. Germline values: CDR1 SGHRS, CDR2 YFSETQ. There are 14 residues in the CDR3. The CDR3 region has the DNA TGCGCCAGCAGCTTCCAGGGGGATTCCTACGAGCAGTACTTC. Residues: CASSFQGDSYEQYF.

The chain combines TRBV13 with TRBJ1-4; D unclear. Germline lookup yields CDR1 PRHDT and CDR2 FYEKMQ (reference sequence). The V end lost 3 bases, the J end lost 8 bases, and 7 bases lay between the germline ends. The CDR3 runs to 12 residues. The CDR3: CASSFGGEKLFF. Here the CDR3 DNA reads TGTGCCAGCAGCTTTGGAGGAGAAAAACTGTTTTTT.

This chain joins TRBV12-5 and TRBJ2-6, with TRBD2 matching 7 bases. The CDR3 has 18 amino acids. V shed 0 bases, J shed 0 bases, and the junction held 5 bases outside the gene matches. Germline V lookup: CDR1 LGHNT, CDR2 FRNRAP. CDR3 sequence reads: CASGLVLGLHSGANVLTF. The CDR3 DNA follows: TGTGCTAGTGGTTTGGTACTGGGACTACACTCTGGGGCCAACGTCCTGACTTTC.

The CDR3 nucleotides read TGCGCCAGCAGCTTGGTGGGGCGATCCGGAAACACCATATATTTT. Encoded protein: CASSLVGRSGNTIYF. The rearrangement joins TRBV5-1 to TRBJ1-3; tentatively, D is TRBD1 (5 bases). The CDR3 length is 15 residues. The V gene's germline CDR1 is SGHRS and CDR2 YFSETQ. The V gene lost 0 bases and the J gene lost 4 bases, with 11 bases spanning the gap.

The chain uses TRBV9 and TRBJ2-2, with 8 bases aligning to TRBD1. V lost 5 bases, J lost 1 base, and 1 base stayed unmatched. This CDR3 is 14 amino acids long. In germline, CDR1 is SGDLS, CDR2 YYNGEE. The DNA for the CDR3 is TGTGCCAGCAGTACAGGGGGGAACACCGGGGAGCTGTTTTTT. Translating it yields CASSTGGNTGELFF.

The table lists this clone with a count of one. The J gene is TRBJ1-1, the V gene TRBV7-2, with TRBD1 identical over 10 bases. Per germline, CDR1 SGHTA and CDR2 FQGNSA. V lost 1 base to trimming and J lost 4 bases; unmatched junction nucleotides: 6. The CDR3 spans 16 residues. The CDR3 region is CASSLVTGGLRTEAFF. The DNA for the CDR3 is TGTGCCAGCAGCTTAGTGACAGGGGGCTTACGCACTGAAGCTTTCTTT.

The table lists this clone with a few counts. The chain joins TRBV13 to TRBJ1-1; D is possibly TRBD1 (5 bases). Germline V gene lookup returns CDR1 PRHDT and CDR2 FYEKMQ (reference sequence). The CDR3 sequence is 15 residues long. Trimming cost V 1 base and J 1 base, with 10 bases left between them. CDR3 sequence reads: CASSLVGEANTEAFF. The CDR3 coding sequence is TGTGCCAGCAGCTTAGTGGGGGAGGCGAACACTGAAGCTTTCTTT.

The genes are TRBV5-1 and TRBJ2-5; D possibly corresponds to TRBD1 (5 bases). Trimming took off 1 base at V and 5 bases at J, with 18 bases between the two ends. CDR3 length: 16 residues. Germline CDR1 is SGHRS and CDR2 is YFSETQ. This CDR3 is CASSLSWGTRRETQYF. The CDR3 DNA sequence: TGCGCCAGCAGCTTGTCGTGGGGCACACGGCGGGAGACCCAGTACTTC.

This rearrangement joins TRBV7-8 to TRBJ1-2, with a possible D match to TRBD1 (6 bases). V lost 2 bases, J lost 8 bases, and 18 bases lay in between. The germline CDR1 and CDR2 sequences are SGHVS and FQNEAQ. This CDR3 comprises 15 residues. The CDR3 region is CASSLSDRTVGGYTF. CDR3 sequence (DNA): TGTGCCAGCAGCTTAAGCGACAGGACGGTAGGAGGCTACACCTTC.

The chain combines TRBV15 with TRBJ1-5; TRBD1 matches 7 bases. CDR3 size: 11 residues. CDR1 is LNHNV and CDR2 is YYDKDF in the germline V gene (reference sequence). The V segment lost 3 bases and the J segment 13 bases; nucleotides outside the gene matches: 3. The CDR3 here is CATSSKGQQHF. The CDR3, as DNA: TGTGCCACCAGCAGCAAGGGACAGCAGCATTTT.

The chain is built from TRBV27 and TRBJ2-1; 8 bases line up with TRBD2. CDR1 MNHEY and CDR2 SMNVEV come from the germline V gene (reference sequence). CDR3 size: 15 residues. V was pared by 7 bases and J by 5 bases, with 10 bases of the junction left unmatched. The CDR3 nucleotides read TGTGCCAGCACTCGAGGCGGGACTAGGAACAATGAGCAGTTCTTC. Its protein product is CASTRGGTRNNEQFF.

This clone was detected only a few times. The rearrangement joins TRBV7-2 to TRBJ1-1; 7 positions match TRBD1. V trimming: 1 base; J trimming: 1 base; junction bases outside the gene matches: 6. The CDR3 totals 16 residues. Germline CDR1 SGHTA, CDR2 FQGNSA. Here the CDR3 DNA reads TGTGCCAGCAGCTTAGTTGCGGGACAGCCGAACACTGAAGCTTTCTTT. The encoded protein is CASSLVAGQPNTEAFF.